This T cell receptor (beta chain) stems from a study of T cell responses to AZD1222 COVID-19 vaccine. Study observations and caveats: A rise in Spike-specific TCR breadth and depth followed two AZD1222 doses.

The data were produced by immunoSEQ multiplex PCR, yet TCRdb's version contains in-frame clones alone and is incomplete. The sample contains some 120,000 clones, 75% to 95% of which appear only once. Notes on this clone: The antigen remains unidentified.

With 5 bases removed from V and 2 bases from J, the gap between germline ends came to 16 bases. Per germline, CDR1 MNHEY and CDR2 SVGAGI. There are 15 residues in the CDR3. The receptor was derived from an adult who received the MenACWY meningococcal vaccine as a control. V usage is TRBV6-5 and J usage is TRBJ2-7; D is possibly TRBD1 (5 bases). This material consisted of peripheral blood, taken 28 days after the second dose of the MenACWY control vaccine. For the CDR3, the DNA is TGTGCCAGCAGTCCCCAGGGATACCGGCCCTACGAGCAGTACTTC. As protein: CASSPQGYRPYEQYF.